This T cell receptor (beta chain) was identified in a study of control samples from healthy donors and cancer patients. V shed 6 bases and J shed 0 bases, with 9 bases lying between them. Germline V lookup: CDR1 KGHSH, CDR2 LQKENI. There are 14 residues in the CDR3. The table came from immunoSEQ multiplex PCR; TCRdb's copy has only in-frame clones and leaves some out. The sample holds some 160,000 clones; roughly 90% are singletons and the top ten take roughly 0.7%. The chain joins TRBV18 to TRBJ1-3, with D perhaps matching TRBD1 (6 bases). The sequence was obtained from a young woman in good health. The sample taken for sequencing was blood. In nucleotides, the CDR3 is TGTGCCAGCTCGGAACAGGGCTCTGGAAACACCATATATTTT. Protein sequence: CASSEQGSGNTIYF.